This TCR beta chain was observed in a study of shared clonotypes between healthy human individuals. General study results and limits: Several donors showed sharing of about 4.6% of naive CD4 clonotypes.

The DNA input per sorted-subset replicate PCR was 150 to 200 ng, corresponding to some 30,000 T cell genomes. The table came from immunoSEQ multiplex PCR; TCRdb's copy has only in-frame clones and leaves some out. The profile shows over 2 million clones, just under 95% of them singletons. CDR1 and CDR2 (germline): SGHRS, YFSETQ. The junction had 0 bases not matched to a gene; V was cut back by 2 bases and J by 2 bases. This CDR3 region has 14 residues. This clone turned up a few times. Its specificity is unknown. Other nucleotide sequences from this sample produce the same CDR3. Naive CD4+ cells were CD45RA-selected; the remaining cells were memory.

The source material was naive CD4+ T cells from PBMCs. The subset denotes: CD45RA+ positively selected. The sequence came from a man in his late teens or twenties in good health. Some clones in this sample may be carry-over from other donors' samples. The V and J genes are TRBV5-1 and TRBJ2-2; TRBD2 matches 7 bases. The CDR3: CASSLAGNTGELFF. The CDR3 DNA follows: TGCGCCAGCAGCTTAGCGGGAAACACCGGGGAGCTGTTTTTT. Using reference TRBV5-1 and TRBJ2-2 for the parts outside the CDR3, the full variable domain is KAGVTQTPRYLIKTRGQQVTLSCSPISGHRSVSWYQQTPGQGLQFLFEYFSETQRNKGNFPGRFSGRQFSNSRSEMNVSTLELGDSALYLCASSLAGNTGELFFGEGSRLTVL.